This paragraph reports one T cell receptor (beta chain). What it binds is not known. TCRdb passed the reads through MiXCR, listing each CDR3 protein once. The table lists approximately 81,000 distinct CDR3 sequences, 24% of them singletons. This sample was included in a study of T cell repertoires in cytomegalovirus infection. Study-level findings and limits: The cumulative frequency of public TCR beta families distinguished individuals who carried CMV together with the relevant HLA.

Looked up from germline, CDR1 is LGHNA and CDR2 is YSLEER. The germline V and J ends were trimmed by 1 base and 6 bases, with 10 bases remaining between them. The CDR3 runs 13 residues. This chain connects TRBV4-3 to TRBJ2-7; no reliable D call. The specimen comprised CD8+ T cells from cultured PBMCs, sampled from culture after CMV antigen stimulation. The origin of this receptor is a human donor in good health (CMV status not recorded). Some clones in this sample may be carry-over from other donors' samples. The CDR3 sequence: CASSQVNRGEQYF. The CDR3 nucleotides read TGCGCCAGCAGCCAAGTAAACCGAGGCGAGCAGTACTTC.